Listed here is a single T cell receptor beta chain. No antigen is known for it. A much larger clone differs from this one at a single base, so this may be a read error. The sample is drawn from a study of post-analysis software for immune sequencing data. Looking at the study overall: The disease courses spanned relapsing-remitting, secondary progressive and progressive-relapsing forms of multiple sclerosis.

Study conclusions and caveats: Normalized Chao1 diversity in multiple sclerosis patients fell significantly below that of controls.

Unique molecular identifiers tagged the TCR beta cDNA libraries. Some 500,000 cDNA molecules were recovered from an input of roughly 0.95 to 11 million T cells. TCRdb re-derived calls from the PCR reads in MiXCR, one entry per CDR3 protein. The sample shows about 400,000 distinct CDR3 sequences, roughly 36% of them seen only once. This receptor was identified in a girl between 5 and 17 years old with multiple sclerosis. Material for sequencing was blood.

This CDR3 is CSTPWVDSTDTQYF. CDR3 nucleotides: TGCAGCACCCCCTGGGTGGACAGCACAGATACGCAGTATTTT. The V call is TRBV29-1, the J call TRBJ2-3, with D unclear. This CDR3 comprises 14 residues. V was cut by 8 bases and J by 0 bases, with 15 bases left in between. CDR1 and CDR2 from the germline V gene are SQVTM and ANQGSEA.